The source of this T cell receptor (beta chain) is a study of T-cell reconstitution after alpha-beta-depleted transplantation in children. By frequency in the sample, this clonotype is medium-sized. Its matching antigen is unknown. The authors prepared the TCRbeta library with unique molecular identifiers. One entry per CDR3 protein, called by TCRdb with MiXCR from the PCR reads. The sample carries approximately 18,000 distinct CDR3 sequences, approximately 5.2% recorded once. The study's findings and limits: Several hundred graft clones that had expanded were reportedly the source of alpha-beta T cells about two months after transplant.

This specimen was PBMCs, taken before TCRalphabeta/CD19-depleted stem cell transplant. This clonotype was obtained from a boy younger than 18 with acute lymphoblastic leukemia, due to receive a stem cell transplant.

The DNA for the CDR3 is TGTGCCAGCTCACCACCGATGGGGGCTAGCACAGATACGCAGTATTTT. Its protein is CASSPPMGASTDTQYF. The chain carries TRBV18 and TRBJ2-3, with a weak D call TRBD1 (6 bases). The ends were cut back, 0 bases at V and 0 bases at J, with 10 bases in the middle. This CDR3 contains 16 residues. In germline, CDR1 is KGHSH, CDR2 LQKENI.